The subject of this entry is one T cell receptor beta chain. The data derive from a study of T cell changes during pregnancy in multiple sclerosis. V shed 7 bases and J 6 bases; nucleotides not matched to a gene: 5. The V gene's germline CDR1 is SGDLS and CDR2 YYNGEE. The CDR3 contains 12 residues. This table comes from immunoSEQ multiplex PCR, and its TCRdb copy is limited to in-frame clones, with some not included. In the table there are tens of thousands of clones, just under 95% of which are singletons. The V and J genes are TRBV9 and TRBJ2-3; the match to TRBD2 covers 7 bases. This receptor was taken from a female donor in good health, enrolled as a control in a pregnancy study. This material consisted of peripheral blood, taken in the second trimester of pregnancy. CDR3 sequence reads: CASGRGTDTQYF. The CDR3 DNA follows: TGTGCCAGCGGGCGGGGGACGGATACGCAGTATTTT.